These 2 T cell receptor beta chains were sequenced from one sample in a study of OX40 agonist ivuxolimab in advanced cancers. Method: immunoSEQ multiplex PCR; TCRdb's copy keeps in-frame clones and lacks some. The sample lists roughly 64,000 clones; 70% to 90% were seen once. This specimen consisted of CD4+ or CD8+ T cells sorted from blood, obtained in a trial of the OX40 agonist ivuxolimab. These receptors all stem from an adult with an advanced solid tumor such as melanoma, head and neck, liver or kidney cancer.

The chain carries TRBV5-1 and TRBJ2-1; D is possibly TRBD1 (5 bases). CDR1 is SGHRS, CDR2 YFSETQ, per germline. V lost 4 bases to trimming and J lost 5 bases, with 10 bases between them. The CDR3 has 13 amino acids. CDR3 region: CASSPTGNNEQFF. CDR3 nucleotide sequence: TGCGCCAGCAGCCCCACAGGAAACAATGAGCAGTTCTTC.

The chain joins TRBV5-1 to TRBJ2-7; D may be TRBD1 (6 bases). CDR1 and CDR2 from the germline V gene are SGHRS and YFSETQ. V lost 1 base to trimming and J lost 2 bases, with 13 bases between them. The CDR3 has 15 amino acids. CDR3 nucleotide sequence: TGCGCCAGCAGCTTGCGGTTCGGGACACCCTACGAGCAGTACTTC. As protein: CASSLRFGTPYEQYF. Complete variable domain (other parts from reference TRBV5-1 and TRBJ2-7): KAGVTQTPRYLIKTRGQQVTLSCSPISGHRSVSWYQQTPGQGLQFLFEYFSETQRNKGNFPGRFSGRQFSNSRSEMNVSTLELGDSALYLCASSLRFGTPYEQYFGPGTRLTVT.